The 29 T cell receptor beta chains below come from one sample, sequenced in a study of CD4 T cells in relation to SARS-CoV-2 and coronaviruses. Clones were sequenced by immunoSEQ multiplex PCR, and TCRdb holds only the in-frame ones, with some missing. Seen here are about 41,000 clones, around 82% observed once, and the top ten hold about 1.2%. For these receptors, no antigen is known. Sequencing was carried out using naive CD4+ T cells from PBMCs, cultured in vitro. Described subset: naive CD4+ T cells isolated by negative enrichment. Receptors originate from an adult with COVID-19.

CDR3 bases: TGTGCCATCAGTGACAGAATCGGGCAGGGGAAGAATGAGCAGTTCTTC. This encodes CAISDRIGQGKNEQFF. The V and J genes are TRBV10-3 and TRBJ2-1; a weak D match, TRBD1 (6 bases). CDR3 size: 16 residues. With 3 bases removed from V and 7 bases from J, the gap between germline ends came to 19 bases. CDR1 is ENHRY, CDR2 SYGVKD, per germline.

This chain joins TRBV5-1 and TRBJ2-7; 7 nucleotides match TRBD1. The CDR3 runs 13 residues. CDR1 is SGHRS and CDR2 is YFSETQ in the germline V gene. The ends lost 3 bases at V and 3 bases at J; junction bases unmatched: 3. The CDR3 loop reads CASSSGTDYEQYF. CDR3 sequence (DNA): TGCGCCAGCAGCTCCGGGACAGACTACGAGCAGTACTTC. Complete variable domain (other parts from reference TRBV5-1 and TRBJ2-7): KAGVTQTPRYLIKTRGQQVTLSCSPISGHRSVSWYQQTPGQGLQFLFEYFSETQRNKGNFPGRFSGRQFSNSRSEMNVSTLELGDSALYLCASSSGTDYEQYFGPGTRLTVT.

The rearrangement uses TRBV7-6 and TRBJ2-7, with D maybe TRBD2 (6 bases). CDR3 size: 14 residues. CDR1 is SGHVS and CDR2 is FNYEAQ in the germline V gene. The V end was cut by 4 bases, the J end by 2 bases, with 12 bases between. CDR3: CASSYTSPPYEQYF. CDR3 DNA: TGTGCCAGCAGCTATACTAGCCCCCCCTACGAGCAGTACTTC.

V is TRBV5-1 and J is TRBJ2-7; TRBD2 agrees at 11 bases. The trim removed 4 bases at V and 2 bases at J, leaving 2 bases unmatched. CDR1 and CDR2 (germline): SGHRS, YFSETQ. This CDR3 has 14 residues. As DNA, the CDR3 is TGCGCCAGCAGCGGGACTAGCGGAACCTACGAGCAGTACTTC. Translated, it gives CASSGTSGTYEQYF.

The rearrangement uses TRBV2 and TRBJ1-5, with D maybe TRBD1 (5 bases). This CDR3 is built from 14 residues. Germline V gene data show CDR1 as SNHLY and CDR2 as FYNNEI. Trimming left V 11 bases short and J 3 bases short, with 17 bases between. The CDR3 region is CASIGQGNNQPQHF. As DNA, the CDR3 is TGTGCCTCGATCGGACAAGGAAACAATCAGCCCCAGCATTTT.

The chain couples TRBV5-1 to TRBJ1-1; D is undetermined. Germline V gene sequence: CDR1 SGHRS, CDR2 YFSETQ. Trimming stripped 1 base from V and 0 bases from J, with 7 bases between. The CDR3 is made up of 14 amino acids. This CDR3 reads CASSLRQLNTEAFF. In nucleotides, the CDR3 is TGCGCCAGCAGCTTGCGTCAGCTGAACACTGAAGCTTTCTTT.

For the CDR3, the DNA is TGTGCCAGCAGTTTTGGTATGGGCTACGAGCAGTACTTC. It is translated as CASSFGMGYEQYF. The genes are TRBV27 and TRBJ2-7; no clear D. CDR3 length equals 13 residues. V was trimmed by 3 bases and J by 3 bases, leaving 9 bases between them. Germline loops: CDR1 MNHEY, CDR2 SMNVEV (reference sequence).

V gene TRBV19 combines with J gene TRBJ2-4; TRBD1 agrees at 8 bases. Trimming at V came to 5 bases and at J to 5 bases, leaving 17 bases not matched to a gene. The length of the CDR3 is 18 residues. Germline V gene sequence: CDR1 LNHDA, CDR2 SQIVND (reference sequence). CDR3 bases: TGTGCCAGTAGTTACGGCAACATCCCTGGACAGGGAGAAAACATTCAGTACTTC. The encoded protein is CASSYGNIPGQGENIQYF. Full variable domain (rest looked up from reference TRBV19 and TRBJ2-4): DGGITQSPKYLFRKEGQNVTLSCEQNLNHDAMYWYRQDPGQGLRLIYYSQIVNDFQKGDIAEGYSVSREKKESFPLTVTSAQKNPTAFYLCASSYGNIPGQGENIQYFGAGTRLSVL.

This clone was observed a few times. The chain employs TRBV19 and TRBJ2-2; D gene ambiguous. The CDR3 is 14 residues long. V lost 5 bases and J lost 5, with 12 bases in between. From germline, CDR1 is LNHDA and CDR2 SQIVND (reference sequence). The CDR3 nucleotides are TGTGCCAGTAGTGCGTACGGTGGTACCGGGGAGCTGTTTTTT. The encoded protein is CASSAYGGTGELFF.

The chain couples TRBV6-5 to TRBJ2-2; the match to TRBD1 covers 7 bases. V shed 5 bases, J shed 2 bases, and the junction held 5 bases outside the gene matches. The CDR3 length is 15 residues. Germline assignment: CDR1 MNHEY and CDR2 SVGAGI. Here the CDR3 DNA reads TGTGCCAGCAGTCGCCACAGGGGCAACACCGGGGAGCTGTTTTTT. It yields the protein CASSRHRGNTGELFF.

The chain is built from TRBV6-2 or TRBV6-3 and TRBJ1-4; no reliable D call. The CDR3 is 15 residues long. V gave up 2 bases and J gave up 13 bases, with 20 bases separating them. Germline V lookup: CDR1 MNHEY, CDR2 SVGEGT. Written as DNA, the CDR3 is TGTGCCAGCAGTTACGCATCGGTAGGGCGGGGAATACTGTTTTTT. It translates to CASSYASVGRGILFF.

This clone has just one count. The chain is built from TRBV3-1 (or the pseudogene TRBV3-2) and TRBJ1-2; TRBD1 is a possible D gene (6 bases). Germline V gives CDR1 LGHDT, CDR2 YNNKEL (reference sequence). V lost 0 bases, J lost 4 bases, and 12 bases lay in between. The CDR3 extends over 15 amino acids. This CDR3 reads CASSQDLGGGYGYTF. CDR3 bases: TGTGCCAGCAGCCAAGATTTGGGGGGCGGCTATGGCTACACCTTC.

The chain combines TRBV27 with TRBJ1-2; no clear D. Trimming pared 3 bases from V and 6 bases from J, leaving 14 bases between. CDR3 length: 14 residues. Per germline, CDR1 MNHEY and CDR2 SMNVEV (reference sequence). Here the CDR3 DNA reads TGTGCCAGCAGTTTTGCCGGGAGCAGAAATGGCTACACCTTC. It is translated as CASSFAGSRNGYTF.

V is TRBV28 and J is TRBJ1-5, with D unresolved. Germline CDR1 and CDR2: MDHEN and SYDVKM. This CDR3 region has 14 residues. Trimming removed 3 bases at V and 0 bases at J, with 6 bases between. The CDR3 DNA sequence: TGTGCCAGCAGTTTCCTGGATAGCAATCAGCCCCAGCATTTT. This sequence encodes CASSFLDSNQPQHF.

This sequence joins TRBV5-1 and TRBJ2-2, with TRBD2 matching over 8 bases. The J segment lost 2 bases and the V segment lost 2 bases, leaving 2 bases of the junction unmatched. The CDR3 covers 15 residues. CDR1 is SGHRS, CDR2 YFSETQ, per germline. CDR3 in DNA: TGCGCCAGCAGCTTCGGGACTAGAAACACCGGGGAGCTGTTTTTT. This encodes CASSFGTRNTGELFF.

The chain recombines TRBV2 with TRBJ1-1, with D perhaps TRBD1 (6 bases). This CDR3 is 16 amino acids long. Germline lookup yields CDR1 SNHLY and CDR2 FYNNEI. The ends were cut back, 7 bases at V and 0 bases at J, with 18 bases in the middle. In DNA, the CDR3 is TGTGCCAGCACCCAAAGGACAGCGACTTTGAACACTGAAGCTTTCTTT. As protein: CASTQRTATLNTEAFF.

The chain carries TRBV6-5 and TRBJ2-2, with 8 bases that match TRBD2. Germline trimming cut 6 bases from V and 4 bases from J; bases unmatched to any gene: 4. CDR3 length equals 14 residues. Germline loops: CDR1 MNHEY, CDR2 SVGAGI. The CDR3 loop reads CASSRGLATGELFF. The CDR3 region has the DNA TGTGCCAGCAGCCGTGGACTAGCCACCGGGGAGCTGTTTTTT.

The chain carries TRBV9 and TRBJ2-3, with D perhaps TRBD1 (6 bases). The CDR3 spans 16 residues. Germline CDR1 is SGDLS and CDR2 is YYNGEE. Trimming pared 4 bases from V and 0 bases from J, leaving 15 bases between. The CDR3 DNA reads TGTGCCAGCAGCCTAAGGGGGAGCGATAGCACAGATACGCAGTATTTT. It yields the protein CASSLRGSDSTDTQYF.

CDR3 sequence reads: CASSLGGFSGNTIYF. The CDR3 DNA follows: TGTGCCAGCAGCTTAGGAGGCTTCTCTGGAAACACCATATATTTT. The chain links TRBV11-2 to TRBJ1-3, with no clear D. CDR3 size: 15 residues. In germline, CDR1 is SGHAT, CDR2 FQNNGV. The V and J ends lost 1 base and 0 bases respectively, with 7 bases between them.

The chain recombines TRBV28 with TRBJ2-3, with D possibly TRBD2 on 6 matching bases. The CDR3 covers 14 residues. V gave up 3 bases and J gave up 0 bases, with 7 bases separating them. Germline V gene data show CDR1 as MDHEN and CDR2 as SYDVKM. CDR3 protein: CASSFLASTDTQYF. The CDR3 DNA follows: TGTGCCAGCAGTTTTCTAGCGAGCACAGATACGCAGTATTTT.

This clone was detected only a few times. The V gene is TRBV18, the J gene TRBJ1-2; no definite D call. The CDR3 runs 14 residues. Trimming removed 4 bases at V and 8 bases at J, with 17 bases between. Germline V gives CDR1 KGHSH, CDR2 LQKENI. The CDR3 nucleotides read TGTGCCAGCTCACTACCTTCGCTCGGCGGGGGCTACACCTTC. It is translated as CASSLPSLGGGYTF.

The chain joins TRBV6-2 or TRBV6-3 to TRBJ2-7; D is perhaps TRBD2 (6 bases). Germline CDR1 MNHEY, CDR2 SVGEGT. Trimming cost V 6 bases and J 2 bases, with 8 bases left between them. The CDR3 sequence is 12 residues long. This CDR3 reads CASSRETYEQYF. For the CDR3, the DNA is TGTGCCAGCAGCCGGGAGACCTACGAGCAGTACTTC.

On this clone itself: A junction end diverges from the germline sequence, so it may reflect a read error. V is TRBV7-7 and J is TRBJ2-5; TRBD2 might be the D (5 bases). The CDR3 extends over 16 amino acids. Germline values: CDR1 SSHAT, CDR2 FNYEAQ (reference sequence). The CDR3: CASSLGRGGSSETQYF. The CDR3 DNA reads TGTGCTAGCAGCTTAGGAAGAGGTGGGAGTAGCGAGACCCAGTACTTC.

The chain has TRBV19 and TRBJ2-4; possibly TRBD2 for D (5 bases). Trimming shortened V by 9 bases and J by 0 bases, and 24 bases separated the two germline ends. The CDR3 is made up of 18 amino acids. Germline V gene data show CDR1 as LNHDA and CDR2 as SQIVND (reference sequence). CDR3 in amino acids: CASATLGNVQLAKNIQYF. The CDR3 DNA is TGTGCCAGCGCAACCCTCGGGAATGTTCAACTAGCCAAAAACATTCAGTACTTC.

This clone was picked up one time. This sequence joins TRBV6-5 and TRBJ2-7, with 7 positions matching TRBD1. This CDR3 is built from 14 residues. CDR1 MNHEY and CDR2 SVGAGI come from the germline V gene. The trim removed 4 bases at V and 9 bases at J, leaving 12 bases unmatched. CDR3 sequence (DNA): TGTGCCAGCAGTTGGGACAGAGGGGGCGGAGTGCAGTACTTC. This encodes CASSWDRGGGVQYF.

The rearrangement uses TRBV18 and TRBJ2-1, with a tentative D call TRBD1 (6 bases). CDR1 KGHSH and CDR2 LQKENI come from the germline V gene. The CDR3 is made up of 17 amino acids. The V end was cut by 2 bases, the J end by 7 bases, with 21 bases between. The CDR3 loop reads CASSPASGTLHANEQFF. As DNA, the CDR3 is TGTGCCAGCTCACCAGCCTCCGGGACATTGCATGCAAATGAGCAGTTCTTC.

The chain carries TRBV28 and TRBJ2-7, with D possibly matching TRBD2 (5 bases). V gave up 0 bases and J gave up 6 bases, with 12 bases separating them. CDR3 length: 14 residues. Germline values: CDR1 MDHEN, CDR2 SYDVKM. This CDR3 reads CASSLWGAAGEQYF. The CDR3 DNA is TGTGCCAGCAGTTTATGGGGCGCGGCGGGCGAGCAGTACTTC.

The chain employs TRBV6-4 and TRBJ2-1, with 7 positions matching TRBD2. This CDR3 has 17 residues. Germline V gene data show CDR1 as MRHNA and CDR2 as SNTAGT. Trimming took 1 base from V and 3 from J; bases not matched to a gene: 9. CDR3 in DNA: TGTGCCAGCAGTGACTATCAGGAGCGGGACTTCTACAATGAGCAGTTCTTC. This codes for CASSDYQERDFYNEQFF.

The chain joins TRBV6-2 or TRBV6-3 to TRBJ1-2; no reliable D call. The ends were cut back, 5 bases at V and 6 bases at J, with 13 bases in the middle. The CDR3 is 13 residues long. CDR1 MNHEY and CDR2 SVGEGT come from the germline V gene. CDR3 region: CASSRAKVNGYTF. CDR3 DNA sequence: TGTGCCAGCAGTCGGGCCAAAGTCAATGGCTACACCTTC.